A single sample gave rise to the 17 T cell receptor beta chains below, sequenced in a study of cytomegalovirus exposure and HLA in healthy donors. 60 Vbeta and 13 Jbeta primers were used in PCR. Repertoires were generated with immunoSEQ multiplex PCR, while TCRdb's copy carries only in-frame clones and drops some. The repertoire holds about 150,000 clones, with about 85% as singletons. The source material was PBMCs. The receptors originated from a man aged 45-60 years in good health and CMV-seropositive.

This clone was counted a few times. V usage is TRBV9 and J usage is TRBJ2-7, with D maybe TRBD1 (6 bases). This CDR3 comprises 14 residues. Germline V CDR1 and CDR2: SGDLS, YYNGEE. V dropped 1 base and J dropped 2 bases, with 10 bases sitting between them. The CDR3 region is CASSVRDTAYEQYF. The CDR3, as DNA: TGTGCCAGCAGCGTAAGGGACACGGCCTACGAGCAGTACTTC.

This chain joins TRBV5-4 and TRBJ2-2, with D possibly being TRBD1 (7 bases). From germline, CDR1 is SGHNT and CDR2 YYREEE (reference sequence). V lost 0 bases and J lost 7, with 22 bases in between. The CDR3 length is 18 residues. CDR3 region: CASSLGGLAGGIYGELFF. The CDR3 DNA follows: TGTGCCAGCAGCTTGGGCGGTTTGGCAGGGGGGATTTACGGGGAGCTGTTTTTT.

The chain employs TRBV18 and TRBJ2-5, with D possibly being TRBD2 (6 bases). Germline values: CDR1 KGHSH, CDR2 LQKENI. The ends were cut back, 3 bases at V and 5 bases at J, with 19 bases in the middle. The length of the CDR3 is 16 residues. This CDR3 reads CASSPLRTPEGETQYF. The CDR3 DNA follows: TGTGCCAGCTCACCTCTACGGACCCCGGAGGGGGAGACCCAGTACTTC.

The chain is built from TRBV2 and TRBJ1-2; 10 positions agree with TRBD1. CDR3 length: 18 amino acids. V trimming: 7 bases; J trimming: 2 bases; junction bases outside the gene matches: 16. CDR1 SNHLY and CDR2 FYNNEI come from the germline V gene. The chain's CDR3 is CASTLHGTGEVGNYGYTF. CDR3 bases: TGTGCCAGCACCCTCCATGGGACAGGGGAAGTCGGCAACTATGGCTACACCTTC. Variable domain in full (rest from reference TRBV2 and TRBJ1-2): EPEVTQTPSHQVTQMGQEVILRCVPISNHLYFYWYRQILGQKVEFLVSFYNNEISEKSEIFDDQFSVERPDGSNFTLKIRSTKLEDSAMYFCASTLHGTGEVGNYGYTFGSGTRLTVV.

V gene TRBV7-3 combines with J gene TRBJ2-1; 7 bases line up with TRBD2. V shed 5 bases, J shed 0 bases, and the junction held 10 bases outside the gene matches. Germline values: CDR1 SGHTA, CDR2 FQGTGA. The CDR3 runs to 17 residues. CDR3 in DNA: TGTGCCAGCAGCCCCTCGGGAGGCGTCATCTCCTACAATGAGCAGTTCTTC. The encoded protein is CASSPSGGVISYNEQFF.

This clone was detected once. The chain links TRBV9 to TRBJ1-2, with 8 positions matching TRBD1. The CDR3 consists of 12 residues. The germline gives CDR1 SGDLS, CDR2 YYNGEE. The V and J ends lost 4 bases and 9 bases, in that order; junction bases with no gene match: 5. CDR3 bases: TGTGCCAGCAGCACCGGACAGGGACGCTACACCTTC. It specifies CASSTGQGRYTF.

A remark on this clone: One junction end disagrees with the germline gene, perhaps due to a read error. The chain couples TRBV27 to TRBJ2-1; 11 nucleotides line up with TRBD2. The germline V gene encodes CDR1 MNHEY and CDR2 SMNVEV (reference sequence). This CDR3 is built from 15 residues. The CDR3 protein is CAGSRGLAAYNEQFF. CDR3 DNA sequence: TGTGCCGGCAGCCGGGGACTAGCGGCTTACAATGAGCAGTTCTTC.

The genes are TRBV5-1 and TRBJ1-1; no clear D gene. Trimming pared 3 bases from V and 0 bases from J, leaving 6 bases between. Per the germline V gene, CDR1 is SGHRS and CDR2 is YFSETQ. The CDR3 consists of 13 residues. CDR3 protein: CASSSTVNTEAFF. The CDR3 DNA reads TGCGCCAGCAGCTCTACAGTGAACACTGAAGCTTTCTTT.

The chain employs TRBV6-1 and TRBJ1-1; 7 nucleotides match TRBD1. The CDR3 covers 12 residues. CDR1 is MNHNS and CDR2 is SASEGT in the germline V gene. The trim removed 11 bases at V and 3 bases at J, leaving 6 bases unmatched. CDR3 nucleotides: TGTGCCTATAGGGGACAGTACACTGAAGCTTTCTTT. This encodes CAYRGQYTEAFF.

This chain uses TRBV9 with TRBJ2-7, with D perhaps TRBD2 (5 bases). Germline V gene sequence: CDR1 SGDLS, CDR2 YYNGEE. V was trimmed by 3 bases and J by 2 bases, leaving 12 bases between them. The CDR3 extends over 14 amino acids. CDR3 region: CASSEATGTYEQYF. The CDR3 DNA sequence: TGTGCCAGCAGCGAGGCAACGGGGACCTACGAGCAGTACTTC.

The chain uses TRBV15 and TRBJ2-7, with TRBD2 matching 9 bases. With 0 bases clipped from V and 2 bases from J, the junction kept 5 bases outside the gene matches. CDR1 is LNHNV, CDR2 YYDKDF, per germline (reference sequence). This CDR3 has 16 residues. CDR3 sequence: CATSRDRGRGTYEQYF. In DNA, the CDR3 is TGTGCCACCAGCAGAGATCGCGGGAGGGGAACCTACGAGCAGTACTTC.

This chain connects TRBV6-6 to TRBJ2-5; possibly TRBD1 for D (5 bases). Trimming stripped 3 bases from V and 5 bases from J, with 16 bases between. Per the germline V gene, CDR1 is MNHNY and CDR2 is SVGAGI (reference sequence). This CDR3 region has 15 residues. CDR3 amino acids: CASSYSQDMVETQYF. The CDR3 DNA follows: TGTGCCAGCAGTTATTCTCAGGACATGGTGGAGACCCAGTACTTC.

The chain has TRBV18 and TRBJ1-1; TRBD1 matches 7 bases. Germline V gives CDR1 KGHSH, CDR2 LQKENI. Unmatched junction bases numbered 6, after V lost 2 bases and J lost 0 bases. The CDR3 is 16 residues long. The CDR3 nucleotides read TGTGCCAGCTCACCAAACCGACAGGGTCTGAACACTGAAGCTTTCTTT. Translated: CASSPNRQGLNTEAFF.

This chain links TRBV7-9 with TRBJ2-3; D uncertain. The CDR3 runs to 13 residues. The ends were cut back, 8 bases at V and 0 bases at J, with 9 bases in the middle. Germline V gene lookup returns CDR1 SEHNR and CDR2 FQNEAQ (reference sequence). The DNA for the CDR3 is TGTGCCAGCGGCATTTATAGCACAGATACGCAGTATTTT. Protein: CASGIYSTDTQYF.

V gene TRBV30 combines with J gene TRBJ2-2, with D tentatively TRBD1 (6 bases). Germline V CDR1 and CDR2: GTSNPN, SVGIG (reference sequence). V lost 0 bases and J 6 bases, leaving 14 bases between the germline ends. The CDR3 is 15 residues long. The CDR3 sequence is CAWSVIRGTAGELFF. CDR3 sequence (DNA): TGTGCCTGGAGTGTTATAAGGGGGACGGCCGGGGAGCTGTTTTTT.

The chain is built from TRBV6-5 and TRBJ1-1; no clear D gene. Germline-derived CDR1 and CDR2 are MNHEY and SVGAGI. The CDR3 is 15 residues long. Trimming took 7 bases from V and 0 from J, leaving 15 bases between them. CDR3 amino acids: CASKATGIMNTEAFF. The CDR3 nucleotides read TGTGCCAGCAAGGCGACCGGGATTATGAACACTGAAGCTTTCTTT.

This clone was counted a single time. CDR3 region: CASSLGQHQETQYF. The CDR3 DNA is TGCGCCAGCAGCTTAGGACAGCACCAAGAGACCCAGTACTTC. The genes are TRBV5-1 and TRBJ2-5; tentatively, D is TRBD1 (6 bases). The ends were cut back, 2 bases at V and 0 bases at J, with 8 bases in the middle. CDR1 and CDR2 (germline): SGHRS, YFSETQ. This CDR3 spans 14 amino acids.